This T cell receptor (beta chain) emerged from a study of T cell responses to AZD1222 COVID-19 vaccine. Germline loops: CDR1 SGHRS, CDR2 YFSETQ. This CDR3 contains 13 residues. The V and J ends lost 7 bases and 1 base, in that order; junction bases with no gene match: 1. Overall study results and limits: Researchers report vaccine-associated CD4 TCRs spanning spike, with dominance at 160-218 and 743-854.

Produced via immunoSEQ multiplex PCR; TCRdb's table is partial and in-frame only. The sample records 150,000 to 200,000 clones, 92% being singletons. Of note for this clone: What it binds is unknown.

The source is an adult who received the AZD1222 COVID-19 vaccine. This chain uses TRBV5-1 with TRBJ1-1; 10 bases are a match to TRBD1. The specimen was peripheral blood, collected 28 days after the second AZD1222 dose. The CDR3, as DNA: TGCGCCAGCGGACAGGGGGAGAACACTGAAGCTTTCTTT. Protein sequence: CASGQGENTEAFF.